Below, 16 T cell receptor beta chains from the same sample are listed, as sequenced in a study of vaccination and CD4 T cells after COVID-19. Scientists ran DNA taken from cultured CD4+ T cells through the Oncomine TCR Beta short-read assay for sequencing. TCRdb re-analysed the PCR reads in MiXCR, keeping a single row per CDR3 protein. The table shows roughly 3,600 distinct CDR3 sequences, with roughly 15% occurring only once. Treatment in this sample: roughly 10-day PBMC culture with coronavirus spike peptide pools or control peptides (ViraFEST assay). These TCRs are of unknown antigen specificity. Input material: CD4+ T cells from blood, cultured in vitro. Receptors originate from a human donor who had recovered from COVID-19.

This sequence joins TRBV6-2 or TRBV6-3 and TRBJ2-5; 7 positions match TRBD1. This CDR3 has 15 amino acids. V gave up 7 bases and J gave up 1 base; unmatched junction bases: 9. Germline loops: CDR1 MNHEY, CDR2 SVGEGT. The CDR3 coding sequence is TGTGCCAGCACCCCGATGAGGGGGCCCCAAGAGACCCAGTACTTC. Protein product: CASTPMRGPQETQYF.

The rearrangement links TRBV20-1 to TRBJ1-5; D not resolved. The CDR3 runs 13 residues. The V and J ends lost 2 bases and 4 bases respectively, with 9 bases between them. The germline V gene encodes CDR1 DFQATT and CDR2 SNEGSKA (reference sequence). The CDR3 is CSARTISNQPQHF. The CDR3, as DNA: TGCAGTGCTAGAACCATTTCTAATCAGCCCCAGCATTTT.

V usage is TRBV2 and J usage is TRBJ2-1; D possibly corresponds to TRBD2 (6 bases). The V gene's germline CDR1 is SNHLY and CDR2 FYNNEI. V dropped 1 base and J dropped 4 bases, with 17 bases sitting between them. The CDR3 has 17 residues. DNA of the CDR3: TGTGCCAGCAGTGAAGATCAGTGGGGGGAGCTATACAATGAGCAGTTCTTC. This gives the protein CASSEDQWGELYNEQFF.

V is TRBV30 and J is TRBJ2-6; the D is unclear. V dropped 5 bases and J dropped 2 bases, with 7 bases sitting between them. Germline V CDR1 and CDR2: GTSNPN, SVGIG (reference sequence). The CDR3 extends over 13 amino acids. CDR3: CAWEEPGANVLTF. The CDR3 DNA reads as TGTGCCTGGGAAGAACCTGGGGCCAACGTCCTGACTTTC. The variable domain in full, completed from reference TRBV30 and TRBJ2-6, reads SQTIHQWPATLVQPVGSPLSLECTVEGTSNPNLYWYRQAAGRGLQLLFYSVGIGQISSEVPQNLSASRPQDRQFILSSKKLLLSDSGFYLCAWEEPGANVLTFGAGSRLTVL.

This clonotype showed up just a few times. The chain is built from TRBV5-4 and TRBJ2-5; D is perhaps TRBD1 (7 bases). The CDR3 totals 15 residues. The V gene's germline CDR1 is SGHNT and CDR2 YYREEE (reference sequence). Between the trimmed V and J ends, which lost 4 bases and 2 bases, there was a span of 15 bases. CDR3 DNA sequence: TGTGCCAGCAGCGACGTCGGGGGACAGCAAGAGACCCAGTACTTC. Residues: CASSDVGGQQETQYF.

In its sample, this clonotype was seen a few times. The J gene is TRBJ1-2, the V gene TRBV4-1; D might be TRBD1 (5 bases). CDR3 length: 18 residues. From germline, CDR1 is MGHRA and CDR2 YSYEKL. V dropped 3 bases and J dropped 3 bases, with 23 bases sitting between them. This CDR3 reads CASSHPPPGRLTHYGYTF. CDR3 in DNA: TGCGCCAGCAGCCACCCCCCCCCGGGACGTCTTACCCACTATGGCTACACCTTC.

This clonotype was detected only a few times. The chain joins TRBV9 to TRBJ1-2; D gene uncertain. Germline V CDR1 and CDR2: SGDLS, YYNGEE. V dropped 0 bases and J dropped 6 bases, with 15 bases sitting between them. CDR3 length: 15 amino acids. Here the CDR3 DNA reads TGTGCCAGCAGCGTAGGTACCAACGGAGATGATGGCTACACCTTC. Protein: CASSVGTNGDDGYTF.

By share, this clonotype ranks as medium-sized. This chain uses TRBV20-1 with TRBJ2-1; 7 bases are a match to TRBD2. This CDR3 spans 15 amino acids. The V gene's germline CDR1 is DFQATT and CDR2 SNEGSKA (reference sequence). The CDR3 DNA follows: TGCAGCGGAGGGGAGGGCGGTAGCTCCTACAATGAGCAGTTCTTC. As protein: CSGGEGGSSYNEQFF.

In this sample, this clonotype is medium-sized (0.01 to 0.1%). The V and J genes are TRBV7-8 and TRBJ1-1; D is uncertain. The CDR3 is 14 residues long. The V and J ends lost 4 bases and 5 bases respectively, with 14 bases between them. Germline V gives CDR1 SGHVS, CDR2 FQNEAQ. CDR3 nucleotides: TGTGCCAGCAGCTCCCAGACATCCCAGACTGAAGCTTTCTTT. Translated, it gives CASSSQTSQTEAFF. Combining the CDR3 with reference TRBV7-8 and TRBJ1-1 gives the whole variable domain GAGVSQSPRYKVAKRGQDVALRCDPISGHVSLFWYQQALGQGPEFLTYFQNEAQLDKSGLPSDRFFAERPEGSVSTLKIQRTQQEDSAVYLCASSSQTSQTEAFFGQGTRLTVV.

The chain recombines TRBV11-2 with TRBJ2-7; D may correspond to TRBD1 or TRBD2 (6 bases each). The V end lost 5 bases, the J end lost 7 bases, and 18 bases lay between the germline ends. This CDR3 is built from 14 residues. Germline V gives CDR1 SGHAT, CDR2 FQNNGV. CDR3 amino acids: CASSVGTPEGEQYF. CDR3 nucleotide sequence: TGTGCCAGCAGCGTCGGGACACCGGAGGGGGAGCAGTACTTC.

The V and J genes are TRBV14 and TRBJ1-2; D might be TRBD1 (6 bases). Between the trimmed V and J ends, which lost 4 bases and 0 bases, there was a span of 15 bases. Germline V gene data show CDR1 as SGHDN and CDR2 as FVKESK. This CDR3 has 16 amino acids. The CDR3 region is CASSLWGTPTNYGYTF. Here the CDR3 DNA reads TGTGCCAGCAGCCTTTGGGGGACACCAACTAACTATGGCTACACCTTC.

This clonotype has a handful of counts. The chain links TRBV30 to TRBJ2-3, with 8 bases fitting TRBD1. V dropped 5 bases and J dropped 6; count of bases not matched to a gene: 4. Germline CDR1 is GTSNPN and CDR2 is SVGIG (reference sequence). The CDR3 extends over 12 amino acids. The CDR3 DNA reads as TGTGCCTGGGGACAGGGCGGGGATACGCAGTATTTT. This codes for CAWGQGGDTQYF.

This clonotype is medium-sized within its sample. The chain combines TRBV6-1 with TRBJ1-6; D remains unclear. The CDR3 totals 16 residues. CDR1 and CDR2 from the germline V gene are MNHNS and SASEGT. V was pared by 5 bases and J by 0 bases, with 11 bases between. CDR3 residues: CASSPPTSSYNSPLHF. CDR3 DNA: TGTGCCAGCAGTCCCCCAACGAGCTCCTATAATTCACCCCTCCACTTT.

Relative to its sample, this clonotype is medium-sized. The chain uses TRBV6-5 and TRBJ1-2; possibly TRBD1 for D (6 bases). The CDR3 extends over 14 amino acids. Germline V gives CDR1 MNHEY, CDR2 SVGAGI. Trimming cost V 2 bases and J 7 bases, with 14 bases left between them. The chain's CDR3 is CASSYGTWGGGYTF. DNA of the CDR3: TGTGCCAGCAGTTACGGGACATGGGGTGGTGGCTACACCTTC.

This clonotype was seen more than once but under ten times. The chain couples TRBV6-1 to TRBJ1-2; possibly TRBD1 for D (5 bases). Trimming removed 10 bases at V and 0 bases at J, with 12 bases between. CDR3 size: 13 residues. CDR1 is MNHNS and CDR2 is SASEGT in the germline V gene. The DNA of the CDR3 is TGTGCCACCAAATGGGGCACTAACTATGGCTACACCTTC. As protein: CATKWGTNYGYTF.

This clonotype was found a few times. The rearrangement joins TRBV11-2 to TRBJ1-1; tentatively, D is TRBD1 (5 bases). Trimming left V 7 bases short and J 5 bases short, with 20 bases between. The length of the CDR3 is 15 residues. The germline V gene encodes CDR1 SGHAT and CDR2 FQNNGV. The CDR3 nucleotides are TGTGCCAGCACCCGAAACCGGGGCGCAGGGACTGAAGCTTTCTTT. It yields the protein CASTRNRGAGTEAFF.